The clone carrying this TCR beta chain was detected many times. Its antigen is not known. TCRdb reprocessed the RT-PCR reads via MiXCR and lists one record per CDR3 protein. The profile shows approximately 160,000 distinct CDR3 sequences, over 8.5% of them singletons. This sample was taken from a study of response to subunit inactivated influenza vaccine. Study-level findings and limits: The authors proposed limited new T cell recruitment per seasonal influenza vaccination.

The sequenced sample was CD8+ T cells sorted from PBMCs, obtained 23 months after vaccination. This TCR came from a man aged 50 to 69 who received an inactivated influenza vaccine.

CDR3 nucleotides: TGTGCCAGCAGTTACGACGGGAATGAGCAGTTCTTC. This gives the protein CASSYDGNEQFF. The chain combines TRBV6-6 with TRBJ2-1, with D unresolved. The V end was cut by 2 bases, the J end by 7 bases, with 6 bases between. Germline V gene sequence: CDR1 MNHNY, CDR2 SVGAGI (reference sequence). The CDR3 length is 12 residues.